One sample yielded the 24 T cell receptor beta chains listed below, sequenced in a study of blood T cell repertoires in COVID-19. This table comes from immunoSEQ multiplex PCR, and its TCRdb copy is limited to in-frame clones, with some not included. The table lists 300,000 or so clones, about 82% of them singletons. The material sequenced was peripheral blood. These receptors originate from a woman aged 45-65 years with acute or convalescent COVID-19.

The chain joins TRBV19 to TRBJ2-7; 8 bases fit TRBD2. Losses at the gene ends were 2 bases for V and 6 bases for J; bases not matched to a gene: 21. The germline CDR1 and CDR2 sequences are LNHDA and SQIVND (reference sequence). CDR3 length equals 19 residues. The CDR3 reads CASSIFAPGSGSGILEQYF. The CDR3 bases are TGTGCCAGTAGTATATTCGCCCCCGGGAGCGGGAGCGGTATCCTCGAGCAGTACTTC. Drawing the rest from reference TRBV19 and TRBJ2-7, the complete variable domain is DGGITQSPKYLFRKEGQNVTLSCEQNLNHDAMYWYRQDPGQGLRLIYYSQIVNDFQKGDIAEGYSVSREKKESFPLTVTSAQKNPTAFYLCASSIFAPGSGSGILEQYFGPGTRLTVT.

The gene calls are TRBV7-8 and TRBJ2-1; TRBD2 might be the D (5 bases). Per germline, CDR1 SGHVS and CDR2 FQNEAQ. This CDR3 is 13 amino acids long. Trimming removed 2 bases at V and 7 bases at J, with 9 bases between. CDR3 region: CASSLLGSNEQFF. CDR3 DNA: TGTGCCAGCAGCTTACTGGGGAGTAATGAGCAGTTCTTC.

The chain recombines TRBV19 with TRBJ1-3, with D unresolved. Germline lookup yields CDR1 LNHDA and CDR2 SQIVND (reference sequence). There are 13 residues in the CDR3. Trimming took off 5 bases at V and 4 bases at J, with 9 bases between the two ends. This chain's CDR3 is CASSEGAGNTIYF. For the CDR3, the DNA is TGTGCCAGTAGTGAGGGTGCCGGAAACACCATATATTTT. The full variable domain, its missing parts supplied by reference TRBV19 and TRBJ1-3, is DGGITQSPKYLFRKEGQNVTLSCEQNLNHDAMYWYRQDPGQGLRLIYYSQIVNDFQKGDIAEGYSVSREKKESFPLTVTSAQKNPTAFYLCASSEGAGNTIYFGEGSWLTVV.

The rearrangement links TRBV7-9 to TRBJ1-4; 7 nucleotides match TRBD1. There are 16 residues in the CDR3. Germline V gives CDR1 SEHNR, CDR2 FQNEAQ (reference sequence). V lost 3 bases to trimming and J lost 2 bases; unmatched junction nucleotides: 6. CDR3 amino acids: CASSLRRGQTNEKLFF. The CDR3 DNA reads TGTGCCAGCAGCTTGAGACGGGGACAGACTAATGAAAAACTGTTTTTT.

V gene TRBV10-3 combines with J gene TRBJ1-3; D remains unclear. The CDR3 contains 15 residues. Per germline, CDR1 ENHRY and CDR2 SYGVKD. Trimming removed 1 base from V and 0 bases from J, with 7 bases in between. CDR3 protein: CAISEYGNSGNTIYF. Here the CDR3 DNA reads TGTGCCATCAGTGAGTACGGGAACTCTGGAAACACCATATATTTT.

The chain recombines TRBV6-5 with TRBJ2-7; a possible D gene is TRBD2 (5 bases). This CDR3 spans 12 amino acids. Trimming removed 7 bases at V and 0 bases at J, with 7 bases between. The germline CDR1 and CDR2 sequences are MNHEY and SVGAGI. The CDR3 nucleotides are TGTGCCAGCACTAGCTACTCCTACGAGCAGTACTTC. The encoded protein is CASTSYSYEQYF.

V gene TRBV7-9 combines with J gene TRBJ2-6, with 8 bases lining up with TRBD1. Losses at the gene ends were 7 bases for V and 0 bases for J; bases not matched to a gene: 17. CDR3 length equals 20 residues. Germline CDR1 and CDR2: SEHNR and FQNEAQ (reference sequence). The CDR3 bases are TGTGCCAGCAACAAGAGGGGGACAGGCCCTAACCTCTCTGGGGCCAACGTCCTGACTTTC. Translation: CASNKRGTGPNLSGANVLTF. Filled out from reference TRBV7-9 and TRBJ2-6, the complete variable domain reads DTGVSQNPRHKITKRGQNVTFRCDPISEHNRLYWYRQTLGQGPEFLTYFQNEAQLEKSRLLSDRFSAERPKGSFSTLEIQRTEQGDSAMYLCASNKRGTGPNLSGANVLTFGAGSRLTVL.

V is TRBV28 and J is TRBJ1-2, with D possibly TRBD1 on 6 matching bases. CDR1 and CDR2 from the germline V gene are MDHEN and SYDVKM. This CDR3 region has 13 residues. The V end lost 6 bases, the J end lost 3 bases, and 11 bases lay between the germline ends. The CDR3 nucleotides read TGTGCCAGCAGGATAGGGGGGGACTATGGCTACACCTTC. It is translated as CASRIGGDYGYTF.

The chain links TRBV6-5 to TRBJ2-1; 13 nucleotides line up with TRBD2. Germline V lookup: CDR1 MNHEY, CDR2 SVGAGI. J was trimmed by 8 bases and V by 8 bases; bases with no gene match: 3. This CDR3 spans 13 amino acids. The CDR3 DNA follows: TGTGCCAGCTGGACTAGCGGGAGACATGAGCAGTTCTTC. It specifies CASWTSGRHEQFF.

The chain has TRBV5-6 and TRBJ2-7; no definite D call. This CDR3 region has 14 residues. Germline V gene data show CDR1 as SGHDT and CDR2 as YYEEEE. Trimming pared 1 base from V and 0 bases from J, leaving 8 bases between. The CDR3 nucleotides are TGTGCCAGCAGCTTGTTCCGCGCCTCCTACGAGCAGTACTTC. Protein sequence: CASSLFRASYEQYF.

The chain carries TRBV3-1 (or the pseudogene TRBV3-2) and TRBJ1-4, with TRBD1 matching over 9 bases. Trimming at V came to 4 bases and at J to 8 bases, leaving 11 bases not matched to a gene. Germline V gene data show CDR1 as LGHDT and CDR2 as YNNKEL (reference sequence). The CDR3 has 16 amino acids. CDR3 DNA: TGTGCCAGCAGCCCCACACGGGGGACAGGGCGAGAAAAACTGTTTTTT. This gives the protein CASSPTRGTGREKLFF.

The chain recombines TRBV9 with TRBJ1-4; D is unclear. The CDR3 contains 15 residues. V lost 4 bases and J 3 bases, leaving 13 bases between the germline ends. Looked up from germline, CDR1 is SGDLS and CDR2 is YYNGEE. The CDR3 region is CASSLGPQSNEKLFF. The CDR3 coding sequence is TGTGCCAGCAGCTTAGGCCCACAGTCTAATGAAAAACTGTTTTTT.

The chain has TRBV7-8 and TRBJ2-3; tentative D call: TRBD2 (5 bases). Trimming pared 1 base from V and 4 bases from J, leaving 12 bases between. CDR3 length equals 15 residues. CDR1 is SGHVS and CDR2 is FQNEAQ in the germline V gene. The CDR3 loop is CASSLGSSRADTQYF. Written as DNA, the CDR3 is TGTGCCAGCAGCTTAGGTTCTAGCAGAGCAGATACGCAGTATTTT. Based on the CDR3 plus reference TRBV7-8 and TRBJ2-3, the full variable domain is GAGVSQSPRYKVAKRGQDVALRCDPISGHVSLFWYQQALGQGPEFLTYFQNEAQLDKSGLPSDRFFAERPEGSVSTLKIQRTQQEDSAVYLCASSLGSSRADTQYFGPGTRLTVL.

The rearrangement links TRBV28 to TRBJ2-1, with 13 bases lining up with TRBD2. Trimming cost V 6 bases and J 4 bases; bases outside gene matches: 18. The CDR3 runs to 20 residues. Germline V gene data show CDR1 as MDHEN and CDR2 as SYDVKM. The CDR3 sequence: CASRYRTAGLAGEGYNEQFF. CDR3 coding DNA: TGTGCCAGCAGGTACCGCACAGCCGGACTAGCGGGAGAGGGGTACAATGAGCAGTTCTTC. The variable domain in full, with the rest retrieved from reference TRBV28 and TRBJ2-1, is DVKVTQSSRYLVKRTGEKVFLECVQDMDHENMFWYRQDPGLGLRLIYFSYDVKMKEKGDIPEGYSVSREKKERFSLILESASTNQTSMYLCASRYRTAGLAGEGYNEQFFGPGTRLTVL.

The chain carries TRBV27 and TRBJ1-1, with a weak D call TRBD1 (5 bases). The CDR3 runs 15 residues. Germline-derived CDR1 and CDR2 are MNHEY and SMNVEV (reference sequence). V lost 3 bases and J lost 4, with 15 bases in between. The DNA of the CDR3 is TGTGCCAGCAGTTTGCTTGGGGGGTTGGGCACTGAAGCTTTCTTT. Its translation: CASSLLGGLGTEAFF.

This chain links TRBV5-1 with TRBJ1-2, with a tentative D call TRBD1 (6 bases). Germline V CDR1 and CDR2: SGHRS, YFSETQ. V shed 4 bases and J shed 4 bases, with 8 bases lying between them. The CDR3 is made up of 12 amino acids. CDR3: CASSVTGYGYTF. The DNA for the CDR3 is TGCGCCAGCAGCGTGACAGGCTATGGCTACACCTTC.

The chain combines TRBV7-3 with TRBJ2-1, with 9 bases matching TRBD1. This CDR3 is built from 14 residues. Germline CDR1 and CDR2: SGHTA and FQGTGA. V was pared by 2 bases and J by 8 bases, with 4 bases of the junction left unmatched. CDR3 in DNA: TGTGCCAGCAGCTTAGCGGGACAGGGAGATGAGCAGTTCTTC. Translation gives CASSLAGQGDEQFF. Together with reference TRBV7-3 and TRBJ2-1, the CDR3 gives the full variable domain: GAGVSQTPSNKVTEKGKYVELRCDPISGHTALYWYRQSLGQGPEFLIYFQGTGAADDSGLPNDRFFAVRPEGSVSTLKIQRTERGDSAVYLCASSLAGQGDEQFFGPGTRLTVL.

The genes are TRBV19 and TRBJ1-1, with 8 bases aligning to TRBD1. The ends lost 6 bases at V and 5 bases at J; junction bases unmatched: 8. The CDR3 runs to 14 residues. Germline V gene lookup returns CDR1 LNHDA and CDR2 SQIVND (reference sequence). The CDR3 region is CASSQDRERTEAFF. The CDR3, as DNA: TGTGCCAGTAGCCAGGACAGGGAGAGGACTGAAGCTTTCTTT.

As regards this clone: The same CDR3 arises from other DNA sequences in this sample as well. The rearrangement joins TRBV5-1 to TRBJ2-7; TRBD2 matches at 13 bases. CDR3 length: 14 amino acids. Per germline, CDR1 SGHRS and CDR2 YFSETQ. The V segment lost 4 bases and the J segment 3 bases; nucleotides outside the gene matches: 1. In nucleotides, the CDR3 is TGCGCCAGCAGCCGGACTAGCGGGAGCTACGAGCAGTACTTC. Its protein product is CASSRTSGSYEQYF.

This chain connects TRBV24-1 to TRBJ2-1, with 7 nucleotides matching TRBD2. The V segment lost 1 base and the J segment 13 bases; nucleotides outside the gene matches: 6. The CDR3 spans 13 residues. Germline CDR1 and CDR2: KGHDR and SFDVKD. The CDR3 is CATSDLQRGLQFF. In DNA, the CDR3 is TGTGCCACCAGTGATTTACAGCGGGGCCTACAGTTCTTC.

The V gene is TRBV9, the J gene TRBJ2-1, with 7 bases fitting TRBD1. Trimming at V came to 4 bases and at J to 5 bases, leaving 9 bases not matched to a gene. The length of the CDR3 is 15 residues. Germline CDR1 and CDR2: SGDLS and YYNGEE. Written as DNA, the CDR3 is TGTGCCAGCAGCCTCCGGGACAGAAATAACAATGAGCAGTTCTTC. This translates into CASSLRDRNNNEQFF.

This rearrangement joins TRBV2 to TRBJ2-1; 12 nucleotides line up with TRBD2. Germline-derived CDR1 and CDR2 are SNHLY and FYNNEI. V trimming: 6 bases; J trimming: 5 bases; junction bases outside the gene matches: 5. The CDR3 loop spans 15 amino acids. The CDR3 DNA reads TGTGCCAGCAGCGAGACTAGCGGGAGCAACAATGAGCAGTTCTTC. Protein sequence: CASSETSGSNNEQFF.

This chain joins TRBV29-1 and TRBJ2-5; 9 positions agree with TRBD1. J gave up 2 bases and V 5 bases, and 9 bases lay outside the gene matches. The CDR3 totals 15 residues. The germline CDR1 and CDR2 sequences are SQVTM and ANQGSEA. The CDR3 region is CSVRGTGFRQETQYF. As DNA, the CDR3 is TGCAGCGTTCGCGGGACAGGGTTCCGGCAAGAGACCCAGTACTTC.

The chain has TRBV19 and TRBJ2-7; D possibly corresponds to TRBD2 (6 bases). The CDR3 covers 16 residues. Germline loops: CDR1 LNHDA, CDR2 SQIVND (reference sequence). Trimming stripped 5 bases from V and 0 bases from J, with 17 bases between. CDR3 DNA: TGTGCCAGTAGTGTCGTCGGACTAACAAGCTCCTACGAGCAGTACTTC. Encoded protein: CASSVVGLTSSYEQYF.